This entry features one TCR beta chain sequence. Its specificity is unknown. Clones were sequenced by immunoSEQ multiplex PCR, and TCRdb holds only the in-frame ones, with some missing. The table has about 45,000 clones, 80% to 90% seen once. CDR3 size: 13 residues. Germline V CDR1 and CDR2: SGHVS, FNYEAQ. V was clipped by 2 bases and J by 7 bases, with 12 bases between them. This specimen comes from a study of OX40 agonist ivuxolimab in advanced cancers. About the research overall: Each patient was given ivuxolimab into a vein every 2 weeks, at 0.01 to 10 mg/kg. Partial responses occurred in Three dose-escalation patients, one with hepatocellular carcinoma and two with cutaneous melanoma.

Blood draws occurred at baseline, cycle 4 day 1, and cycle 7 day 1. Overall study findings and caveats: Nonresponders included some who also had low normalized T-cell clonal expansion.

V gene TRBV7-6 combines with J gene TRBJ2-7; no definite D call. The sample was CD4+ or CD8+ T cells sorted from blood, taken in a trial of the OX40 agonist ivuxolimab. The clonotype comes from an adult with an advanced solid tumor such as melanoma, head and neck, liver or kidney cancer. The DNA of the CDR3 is TGTGCCAGCAGCTTATATGCTGAAGAGGAGCAGTACTTC. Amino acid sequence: CASSLYAEEEQYF.